These 29 T cell receptor beta chains share one sample of origin, sequenced in a study of shared clonotypes between healthy human individuals. Generated by immunoSEQ multiplex PCR, the TCRdb table keeps only in-frame clones and is missing some. Among some 240,000 clones listed, 65% were seen once. The sample comprised memory CD4+ T cells sorted from blood. Subset meaning: CD45RA-negative fraction. These TCRs come from a man between 25 and 39 years old in good health.

This clone was detected once. The chain uses TRBV2 and TRBJ2-4; D is unclear. The CDR3 has 15 residues. Germline loops: CDR1 SNHLY, CDR2 FYNNEI. V was clipped by 6 bases and J by 0 bases, with 12 bases between them. DNA of the CDR3: TGTGCCAGCAGCCGAGACCGATTAGCCAAAAACATTCAGTACTTC. The encoded protein is CASSRDRLAKNIQYF.

The V call is TRBV5-5, the J call TRBJ2-7; 7 nucleotides match TRBD1. This CDR3 spans 14 amino acids. The V and J ends lost 0 bases and 3 bases, in that order; junction bases with no gene match: 3. From germline, CDR1 is SGHKS and CDR2 YYEKEE (reference sequence). In nucleotides, the CDR3 is TGTGCCAGCAGCTTGGGGGGACAGTACTACGAGCAGTACTTC. This encodes CASSLGGQYYEQYF.

This chain joins TRBV7-2 and TRBJ2-7; no definite D call. V lost 1 base to trimming and J lost 0 bases, with 7 bases between them. Germline CDR1 SGHTA, CDR2 FQGNSA. This CDR3 has 14 amino acids. The CDR3 loop reads CASSLDRTSYEQYF. DNA of the CDR3: TGTGCCAGCAGCTTAGACAGAACCTCCTACGAGCAGTACTTC.

V gene TRBV7-8 combines with J gene TRBJ1-1, with no clear D. Germline V CDR1 and CDR2: SGHVS, FQNEAQ. The CDR3 is 16 residues long. V lost 5 bases, J lost 0 bases, and 16 bases lay in between. The CDR3 DNA is TGTGCCAGCAGCCCCCGGGCCTCCGGTATGAACACTGAAGCTTTCTTT. As protein: CASSPRASGMNTEAFF.

This clone was seen only a few times. The CDR3 coding sequence is TGTGCCAGCAGCCCCCTGGATAGGCGGAGCTATGGCTACACCTTC. Its protein is CASSPLDRRSYGYTF. The gene calls are TRBV11-2 and TRBJ1-2; D remains ambiguous. The CDR3 loop spans 15 amino acids. V lost 5 bases to trimming and J lost 4 bases, with 17 bases between them. Germline CDR1 is SGHAT and CDR2 is FQNNGV.

A note on this clone: Sequence at one end of the junction differs from germline and may be a read error. The chain recombines TRBV7-2 with TRBJ2-3, with TRBD2 matching 9 bases. Germline CDR1 is SGHTA and CDR2 is FQGNSA. The CDR3 is made up of 16 amino acids. The CDR3 DNA reads as TGTGCCGGCAGCTCCGTAGCGGGAGCTAGCACAGATACGCAGTATTTT. Protein: CAGSSVAGASTDTQYF.

This clone was seen a single time. A read error may produce the germline difference seen at one junction end. The chain couples TRBV7-9 to TRBJ2-2, with D perhaps given as TRBD1 or TRBD2 (6 bases each). The germline V gene encodes CDR1 SEHNR and CDR2 FQNEAQ (reference sequence). The CDR3 spans 16 residues. The CDR3 sequence: CASSFRPDYQGRGAVF. DNA for the CDR3: TGTGCCAGCAGCTTTAGGCCGGACTACCAGGGGCGGGGAGCTGTTTTT.

This clone was observed a single time. The chain carries TRBV5-1 and TRBJ1-1, with D perhaps TRBD1 (5 bases). V shed 2 bases and J shed 0 bases, with 8 bases lying between them. The germline gives CDR1 SGHRS, CDR2 YFSETQ. The CDR3 contains 14 residues. CDR3 residues: CASSFQGMNTEAFF. The CDR3 DNA reads as TGCGCCAGCAGCTTCCAGGGCATGAACACTGAAGCTTTCTTT.

This clone occurred a few times. The chain employs TRBV30 and TRBJ2-7; tentatively, D is TRBD1 (6 bases). This CDR3 contains 15 residues. Deletions cut 2 bases from V and 3 bases from J, with 17 bases between. Per germline, CDR1 GTSNPN and CDR2 SVGIG (reference sequence). The CDR3 coding sequence is TGTGCCTGGAGTTCCCCAAGAACAGGGATCTACGAGCAGTACTTC. This codes for CAWSSPRTGIYEQYF.

The V gene is TRBV12-5, the J gene TRBJ2-1; TRBD1 matches 10 bases. The V gene's germline CDR1 is LGHNT and CDR2 FRNRAP. This CDR3 has 15 amino acids. The V segment lost 1 base and the J segment 3 bases; nucleotides outside the gene matches: 0. This CDR3 reads CASGLGDRGYNEQFF. Here the CDR3 DNA reads TGTGCTAGTGGTTTGGGGGACAGGGGCTACAATGAGCAGTTCTTC.

J is TRBJ2-7 and V is TRBV6-1; D unresolved. CDR1 and CDR2 (germline): MNHNS, SASEGT. V lost 2 bases, J lost 4 bases, and 3 bases lay in between. CDR3 size: 11 residues. In nucleotides, the CDR3 is TGTGCCAGCAGTGAATGGTACGAGCAGTACTTC. It is translated as CASSEWYEQYF.

The chain is built from TRBV7-9 and TRBJ2-3; D gene ambiguous. The germline V gene has CDR1 SEHNR and CDR2 FQNEAQ (reference sequence). This CDR3 is built from 17 residues. V was trimmed by 5 bases and J by 0 bases, leaving 18 bases between them. CDR3: CASSPSLGARSTDTQYF. CDR3 DNA: TGTGCCAGCAGCCCGTCCCTAGGAGCAAGGAGCACAGATACGCAGTATTTT.

This rearrangement joins TRBV28 to TRBJ2-1; TRBD2 agrees at 8 bases. The trim removed 2 bases at V and 8 bases at J, leaving 11 bases unmatched. The CDR3 runs 16 residues. Germline CDR1 MDHEN, CDR2 SYDVKM. The CDR3 DNA follows: TGTGCCAGCAGTTTACTATCCAGCGGGAGTTTCTATGAGCAGTTCTTC. Its protein is CASSLLSSGSFYEQFF.

This clone has more than one count but fewer than ten. The chain couples TRBV6-6 to TRBJ1-5; tentatively, D is TRBD1 (5 bases). CDR1 and CDR2 (germline): MNHNY, SVGAGI (reference sequence). V dropped 7 bases and J dropped 4 bases, with 14 bases sitting between them. The CDR3 is made up of 14 amino acids. The CDR3 bases are TGTGCCAGCACCCGGTGGGGGGAGAATCAGCCCCAGCATTTT. Its protein product is CASTRWGENQPQHF.

This clone was seen once. The chain is built from TRBV4-1 and TRBJ1-5, with 12 nucleotides matching TRBD1. From germline, CDR1 is MGHRA and CDR2 YSYEKL. The CDR3 has 16 amino acids. Losses at the gene ends were 0 bases for V and 6 bases for J; bases not matched to a gene: 3. The CDR3 coding sequence is TGCGCCAGCAGCCAAGATGGGACAGGGGGCGTTCAGCCCCAGCATTTT. It codes for CASSQDGTGGVQPQHF.

The chain recombines TRBV5-1 with TRBJ1-1, with D hard to call. The V end lost 2 bases, the J end lost 5 bases, and 10 bases lay between the germline ends. Germline values: CDR1 SGHRS, CDR2 YFSETQ. The CDR3 runs to 13 residues. The CDR3 region is CASSLESRTEAFF. CDR3 nucleotide sequence: TGCGCCAGCAGCTTAGAAAGTAGGACTGAAGCTTTCTTT. Looking up the rest from reference TRBV5-1 and TRBJ1-1 gives the full variable domain: KAGVTQTPRYLIKTRGQQVTLSCSPISGHRSVSWYQQTPGQGLQFLFEYFSETQRNKGNFPGRFSGRQFSNSRSEMNVSTLELGDSALYLCASSLESRTEAFFGQGTRLTVV.

The count of this clone is one. CDR3 region: CATSTGLAGVIDTQYF. The CDR3 region has the DNA TGTGCCACCAGCACGGGACTAGCGGGAGTAATAGATACGCAGTATTTT. The chain joins TRBV15 to TRBJ2-3; 14 nucleotides match TRBD2. CDR1 is LNHNV, CDR2 YYDKDF, per germline (reference sequence). The trim removed 4 bases at V and 5 bases at J, leaving 5 bases unmatched. This CDR3 contains 16 residues.

V gene TRBV15 combines with J gene TRBJ2-2; 9 bases map to TRBD1. The CDR3 contains 15 residues. Per germline, CDR1 LNHNV and CDR2 YYDKDF (reference sequence). V lost 1 base to trimming and J lost 6 bases; unmatched junction nucleotides: 3. The CDR3 spells CATSRGRQGAGELFF. The CDR3 nucleotides read TGTGCCACCAGCAGAGGCCGACAGGGGGCCGGGGAGCTGTTTTTT.

This chain uses TRBV5-1 with TRBJ1-1; TRBD1 is a possible D gene (5 bases). The CDR3 loop spans 15 amino acids. The V gene lost 5 bases and the J gene lost 1 base, with 15 bases spanning the gap. Germline V gives CDR1 SGHRS, CDR2 YFSETQ. CDR3 coding DNA: TGCGCCAGCAGTCCGGGGGGAGCGCGGAACACTGAAGCTTTCTTT. Translation gives CASSPGGARNTEAFF.

This clone was observed many times. The chain employs TRBV2 and TRBJ2-3, with 8 bases matching TRBD1. The V gene end was trimmed by 5 bases and the J gene end by 2 bases; junction bases not matched to a gene: 6. The germline V gene has CDR1 SNHLY and CDR2 FYNNEI. This CDR3 is 15 amino acids long. The CDR3 reads CASSQGTGLTDTQYF. The DNA of the CDR3 is TGTGCCAGCAGTCAAGGGACAGGCCTCACAGATACGCAGTATTTT.

V and J are TRBV4-2 and TRBJ2-2; 8 bases are shared with TRBD2. The CDR3 sequence is 17 residues long. CDR1 is LGHNA and CDR2 is YNFKEQ in the germline V gene. V was clipped by 4 bases and J by 1 base; unmatched bases: 8. DNA for the CDR3: TGTGCCAGCAGCCCCGTGCCCCTAGCGGGGAACACCGGGGAGCTGTTTTTT. Protein product: CASSPVPLAGNTGELFF.

This clone was counted many times. Here the CDR3 DNA reads TGTGCCAGCAGTTTAACTTGGGTGCGGTTCTTC. Protein: CASSLTWVRFF. This chain connects TRBV28 to TRBJ2-1; unclear D gene. V lost 2 bases, J lost 15 bases, and 11 bases lay in between. The CDR3 runs 11 residues. CDR1 and CDR2 (germline): MDHEN, SYDVKM.

The chain combines TRBV6-6 with TRBJ2-7, with 7 bases that match TRBD1. Germline assignment: CDR1 MNHNY and CDR2 SVGAGI (reference sequence). The CDR3 runs to 14 residues. Unmatched junction bases numbered 7, after V lost 2 bases and J lost 6 bases. In DNA form, the CDR3 reads TGTGCCAGCAGTTACGGGGCAGGGGGTCGCGAGCAGTACTTC. Its translation is CASSYGAGGREQYF.

Ten or more counts support this clone. This chain links TRBV7-2 with TRBJ2-2; D is possibly TRBD2 (6 bases). Deletions cut 0 bases from V and 7 bases from J, with 18 bases between. CDR1 is SGHTA, CDR2 FQGNSA, per germline. This CDR3 is built from 17 residues. CDR3: CASSLAPASALGGELFF. For the CDR3, the DNA is TGTGCCAGCAGCTTAGCGCCGGCTAGCGCCCTGGGCGGGGAGCTGTTTTTT.

This clone came up a few times. Here the CDR3 DNA reads TGTGCCAGCAGCTTAGTACAGGGATTCTACGAGCAGTACTTC. It specifies CASSLVQGFYEQYF. The chain couples TRBV7-8 to TRBJ2-7, with D tentatively TRBD1 (6 bases). Germline V gene lookup returns CDR1 SGHVS and CDR2 FQNEAQ. The CDR3 extends over 14 amino acids. V was cut by 1 base and J by 3 bases, with 10 bases left in between.

V and J are TRBV7-2 and TRBJ1-5; 8 nucleotides align to TRBD1. Germline V CDR1 and CDR2: SGHTA, FQGNSA. The CDR3 has 15 amino acids. The V and J ends lost 6 bases and 5 bases, in that order; junction bases with no gene match: 9. CDR3 bases: TGTGCCAGCAGTCCTGACGGACAGGGATATCAGCCCCAGCATTTT. Translated: CASSPDGQGYQPQHF.

The chain combines TRBV30 with TRBJ2-7; a possible D gene is TRBD2 (5 bases). V shed 0 bases and J shed 6 bases, with 6 bases lying between them. Germline CDR1 and CDR2: GTSNPN and SVGIG (reference sequence). The CDR3 sequence is 11 residues long. CDR3 sequence reads: CAWSVGSEQYF. The CDR3 DNA is TGTGCCTGGAGTGTAGGGAGCGAGCAGTACTTC.

V usage is TRBV11-2 and J usage is TRBJ2-1; 10 bases match TRBD2. Unmatched junction bases numbered 4, after V lost 5 bases and J lost 6 bases. The CDR3 totals 14 residues. Germline assignment: CDR1 SGHAT and CDR2 FQNNGV. In nucleotides, the CDR3 is TGTGCCAGCAGCCGGACTAGCGGAGGCAATGAGCAGTTCTTC. Translation gives CASSRTSGGNEQFF.

Notes on this clone: The sample has other DNA sequences that encode this CDR3 too. V is TRBV9 and J is TRBJ2-1; D gene ambiguous. The CDR3 loop spans 15 amino acids. The germline CDR1 and CDR2 sequences are SGDLS and YYNGEE. Trimming pared 0 bases from V and 0 bases from J, leaving 7 bases between. CDR3 in DNA: TGTGCCAGCAGCGTAGGGGCGAGCTCCTACAATGAGCAGTTCTTC. Its translation is CASSVGASSYNEQFF.